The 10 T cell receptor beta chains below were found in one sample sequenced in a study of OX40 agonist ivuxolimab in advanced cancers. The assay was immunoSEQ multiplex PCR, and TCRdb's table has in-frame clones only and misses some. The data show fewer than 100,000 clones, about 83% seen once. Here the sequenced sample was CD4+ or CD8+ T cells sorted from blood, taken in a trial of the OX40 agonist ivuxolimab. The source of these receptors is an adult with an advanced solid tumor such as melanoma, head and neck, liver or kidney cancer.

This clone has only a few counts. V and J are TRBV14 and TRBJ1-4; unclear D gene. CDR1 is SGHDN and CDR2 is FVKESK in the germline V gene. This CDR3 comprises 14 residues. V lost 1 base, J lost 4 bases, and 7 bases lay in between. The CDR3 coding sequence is TGTGCCAGCAGCCAAGGACGGATTAATGAAAAACTGTTTTTT. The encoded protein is CASSQGRINEKLFF.

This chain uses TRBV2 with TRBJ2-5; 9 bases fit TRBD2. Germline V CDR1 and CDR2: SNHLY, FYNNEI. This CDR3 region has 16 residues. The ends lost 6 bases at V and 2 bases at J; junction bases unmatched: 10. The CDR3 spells CASRSRLAVWQETQYF. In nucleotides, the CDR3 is TGTGCCAGCAGGTCCCGACTAGCGGTCTGGCAAGAGACCCAGTACTTC. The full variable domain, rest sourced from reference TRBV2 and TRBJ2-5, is EPEVTQTPSHQVTQMGQEVILRCVPISNHLYFYWYRQILGQKVEFLVSFYNNEISEKSEIFDDQFSVERPDGSNFTLKIRSTKLEDSAMYFCASRSRLAVWQETQYFGPGTRLLVL.

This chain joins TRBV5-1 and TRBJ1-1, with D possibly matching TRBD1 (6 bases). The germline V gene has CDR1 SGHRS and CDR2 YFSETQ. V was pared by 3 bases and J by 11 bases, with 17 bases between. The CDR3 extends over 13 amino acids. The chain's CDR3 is CASSSEQGSLAFF. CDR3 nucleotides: TGCGCCAGCAGCTCCGAACAGGGCTCTTTGGCTTTCTTT.

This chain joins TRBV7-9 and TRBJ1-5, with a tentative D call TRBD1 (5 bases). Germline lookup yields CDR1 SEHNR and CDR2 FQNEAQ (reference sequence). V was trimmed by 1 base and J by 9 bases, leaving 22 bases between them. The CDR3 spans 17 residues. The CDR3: CASSLGDRQISEWPQHF. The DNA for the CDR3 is TGTGCCAGCAGCTTAGGGGATCGACAGATAAGCGAATGGCCCCAGCATTTT.

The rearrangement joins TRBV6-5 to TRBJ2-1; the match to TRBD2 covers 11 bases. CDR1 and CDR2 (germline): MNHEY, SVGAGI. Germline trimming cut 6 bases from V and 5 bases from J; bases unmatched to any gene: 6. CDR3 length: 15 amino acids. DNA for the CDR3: TGTGCCAGCAGAACTAGCGGGGGTTCCCACAATGAGCAGTTCTTC. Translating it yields CASRTSGGSHNEQFF.

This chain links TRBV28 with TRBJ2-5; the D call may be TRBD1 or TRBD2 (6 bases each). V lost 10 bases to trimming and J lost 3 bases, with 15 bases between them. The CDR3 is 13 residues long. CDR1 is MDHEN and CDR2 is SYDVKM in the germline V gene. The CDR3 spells CAISRGGKETQYF. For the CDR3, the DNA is TGTGCCATCTCAAGAGGGGGGAAAGAGACCCAGTACTTC.

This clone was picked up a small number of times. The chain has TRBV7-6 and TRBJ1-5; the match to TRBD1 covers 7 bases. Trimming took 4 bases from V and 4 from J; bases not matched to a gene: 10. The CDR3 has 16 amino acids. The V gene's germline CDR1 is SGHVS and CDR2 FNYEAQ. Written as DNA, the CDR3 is TGTGCCAGCAGCTCACGCGCAGGGGGTTGGAATCAGCCCCAGCATTTT. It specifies CASSSRAGGWNQPQHF.

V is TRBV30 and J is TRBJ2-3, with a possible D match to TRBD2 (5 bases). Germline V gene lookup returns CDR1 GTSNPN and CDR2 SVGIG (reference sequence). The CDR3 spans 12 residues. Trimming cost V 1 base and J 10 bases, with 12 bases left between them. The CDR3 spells CAWSGLSGSQYF. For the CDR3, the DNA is TGTGCCTGGAGTGGTTTAAGCGGATCGCAGTATTTT.

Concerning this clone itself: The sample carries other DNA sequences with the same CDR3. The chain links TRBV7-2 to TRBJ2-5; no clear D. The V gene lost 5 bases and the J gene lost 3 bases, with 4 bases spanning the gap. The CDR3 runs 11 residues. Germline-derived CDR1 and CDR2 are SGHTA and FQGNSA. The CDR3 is CASSLKETQYF. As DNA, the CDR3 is TGTGCCAGCAGCCTAAAAGAGACCCAGTACTTC.

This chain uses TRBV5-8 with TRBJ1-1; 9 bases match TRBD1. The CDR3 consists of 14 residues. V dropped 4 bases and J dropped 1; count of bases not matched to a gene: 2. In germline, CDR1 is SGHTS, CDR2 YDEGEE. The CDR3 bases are TGTGCCAGCAGCCGGACAGGGGCGAACACTGAAGCTTTCTTT. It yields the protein CASSRTGANTEAFF.